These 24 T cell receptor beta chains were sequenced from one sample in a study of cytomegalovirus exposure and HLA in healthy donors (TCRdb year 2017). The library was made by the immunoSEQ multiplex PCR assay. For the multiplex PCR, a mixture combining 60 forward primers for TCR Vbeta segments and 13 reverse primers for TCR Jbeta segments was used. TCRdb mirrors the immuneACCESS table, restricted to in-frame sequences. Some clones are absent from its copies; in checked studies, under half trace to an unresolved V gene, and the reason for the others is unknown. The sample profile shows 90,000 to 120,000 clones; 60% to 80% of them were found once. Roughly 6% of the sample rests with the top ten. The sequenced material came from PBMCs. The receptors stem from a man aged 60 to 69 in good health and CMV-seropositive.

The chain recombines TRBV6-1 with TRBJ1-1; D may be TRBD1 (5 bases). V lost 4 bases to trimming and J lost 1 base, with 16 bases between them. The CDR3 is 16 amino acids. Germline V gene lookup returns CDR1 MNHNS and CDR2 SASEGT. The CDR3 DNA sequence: TGTGCCAGCAGTGGGGGTGGGGCTATTACGAACACTGAAGCTTTCTTT. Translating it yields CASSGGGAITNTEAFF.

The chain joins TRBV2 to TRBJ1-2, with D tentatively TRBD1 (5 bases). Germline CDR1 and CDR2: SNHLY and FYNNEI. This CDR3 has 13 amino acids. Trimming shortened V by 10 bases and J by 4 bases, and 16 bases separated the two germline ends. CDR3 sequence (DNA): TGTGCCACCTCACCACGGGGGGTCTATGGCTACACCTTC. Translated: CATSPRGVYGYTF.

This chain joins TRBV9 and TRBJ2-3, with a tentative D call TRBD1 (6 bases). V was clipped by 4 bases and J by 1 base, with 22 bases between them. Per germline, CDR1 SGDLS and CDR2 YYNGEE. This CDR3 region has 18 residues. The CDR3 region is CASSPFGTQGSGTDTQYF. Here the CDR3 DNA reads TGTGCCAGCAGCCCTTTCGGAACCCAGGGGTCCGGCACAGATACGCAGTATTTT.

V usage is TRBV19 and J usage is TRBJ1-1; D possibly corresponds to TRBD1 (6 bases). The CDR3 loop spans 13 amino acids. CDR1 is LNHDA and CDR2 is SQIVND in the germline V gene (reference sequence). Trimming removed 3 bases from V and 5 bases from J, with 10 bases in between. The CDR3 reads CASSMGGGTEAFF. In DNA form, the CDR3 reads TGTGCCAGTAGTATGGGAGGGGGAACTGAAGCTTTCTTT.

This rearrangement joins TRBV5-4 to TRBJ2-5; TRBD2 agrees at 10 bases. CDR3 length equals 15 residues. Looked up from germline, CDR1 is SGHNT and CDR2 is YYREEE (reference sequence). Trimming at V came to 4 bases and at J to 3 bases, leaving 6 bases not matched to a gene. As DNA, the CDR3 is TGTGCCAGCAGCCCCGAGCGGGGGGGGGAAGAGACCCAGTACTTC. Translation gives CASSPERGGEETQYF.

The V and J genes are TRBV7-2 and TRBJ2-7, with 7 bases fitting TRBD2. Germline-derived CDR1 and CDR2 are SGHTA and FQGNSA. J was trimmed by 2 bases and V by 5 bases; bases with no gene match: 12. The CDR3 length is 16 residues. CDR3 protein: CASSPTLSSGAYEQYF. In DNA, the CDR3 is TGTGCCAGCAGCCCCACGTTATCTAGCGGCGCCTACGAGCAGTACTTC.

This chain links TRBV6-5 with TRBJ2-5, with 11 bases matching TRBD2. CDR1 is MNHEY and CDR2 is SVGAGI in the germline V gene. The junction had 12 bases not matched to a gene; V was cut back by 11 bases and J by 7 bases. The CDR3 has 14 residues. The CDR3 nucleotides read TGTGCCGCGAGACCTAGCGGGGGGCCGTGGACCCAGTACTTC. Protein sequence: CAARPSGGPWTQYF.

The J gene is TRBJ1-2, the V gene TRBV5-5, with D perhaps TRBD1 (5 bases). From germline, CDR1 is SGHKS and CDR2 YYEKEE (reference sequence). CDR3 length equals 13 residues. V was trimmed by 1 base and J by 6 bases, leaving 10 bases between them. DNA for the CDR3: TGTGCCAGCAGCTTGACAGGTGTGAATGGCTACACCTTC. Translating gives CASSLTGVNGYTF. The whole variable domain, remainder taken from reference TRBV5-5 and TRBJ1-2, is DAGVTQSPTHLIKTRGQQVTLRCSPISGHKSVSWYQQVLGQGPQFIFQYYEKEERGRGNFPDRFSARQFPNYSSELNVNALLLGDSALYLCASSLTGVNGYTFGSGTRLTVV.

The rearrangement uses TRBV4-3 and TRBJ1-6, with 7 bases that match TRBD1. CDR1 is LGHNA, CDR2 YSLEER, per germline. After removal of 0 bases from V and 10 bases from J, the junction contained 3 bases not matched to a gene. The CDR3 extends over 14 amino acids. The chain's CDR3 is CASSQEQGNSPLHF. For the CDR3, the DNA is TGCGCCAGCAGCCAAGAACAGGGGAACTCACCCCTCCACTTT.

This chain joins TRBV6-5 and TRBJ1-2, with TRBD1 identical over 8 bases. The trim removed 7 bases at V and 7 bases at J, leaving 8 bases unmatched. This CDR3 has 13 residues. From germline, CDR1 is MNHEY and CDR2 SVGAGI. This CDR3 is CASTQTGVGGYTF. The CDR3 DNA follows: TGTGCCAGCACCCAGACAGGGGTGGGTGGCTACACCTTC.

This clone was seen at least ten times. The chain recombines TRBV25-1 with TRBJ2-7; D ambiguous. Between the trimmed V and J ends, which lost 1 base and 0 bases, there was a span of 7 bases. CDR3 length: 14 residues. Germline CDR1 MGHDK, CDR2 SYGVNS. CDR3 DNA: TGTGCCAGCAGTGAATCTGTGGCCTCCTACGAGCAGTACTTC. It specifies CASSESVASYEQYF.

The CDR3 loop is CASSSRTGGFETQYF. The CDR3, as DNA: TGTGCCAGTAGTTCAAGGACAGGGGGCTTTGAGACCCAGTACTTC. The chain uses TRBV19 and TRBJ2-5; 11 bases fit TRBD1. There are 15 residues in the CDR3. The trim removed 5 bases at V and 5 bases at J, leaving 7 bases unmatched. The germline CDR1 and CDR2 sequences are LNHDA and SQIVND (reference sequence). Full variable domain (remainder filled in from reference TRBV19 and TRBJ2-5): DGGITQSPKYLFRKEGQNVTLSCEQNLNHDAMYWYRQDPGQGLRLIYYSQIVNDFQKGDIAEGYSVSREKKESFPLTVTSAQKNPTAFYLCASSSRTGGFETQYFGPGTRLLVL.

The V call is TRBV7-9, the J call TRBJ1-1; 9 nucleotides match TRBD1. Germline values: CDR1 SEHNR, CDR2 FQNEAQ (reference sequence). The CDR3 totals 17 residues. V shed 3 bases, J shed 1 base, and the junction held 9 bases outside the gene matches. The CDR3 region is CASSLGTGRKRNTEAFF. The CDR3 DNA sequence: TGTGCCAGCAGCTTGGGGACAGGGCGAAAGAGGAACACTGAAGCTTTCTTT.

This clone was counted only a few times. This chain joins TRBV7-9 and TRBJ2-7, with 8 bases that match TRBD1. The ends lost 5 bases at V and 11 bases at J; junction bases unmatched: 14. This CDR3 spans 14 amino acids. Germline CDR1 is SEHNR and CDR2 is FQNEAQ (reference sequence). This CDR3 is CASSRGQGWDKKYF. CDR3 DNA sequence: TGTGCCAGCAGCCGCGGACAGGGATGGGACAAAAAGTACTTC.

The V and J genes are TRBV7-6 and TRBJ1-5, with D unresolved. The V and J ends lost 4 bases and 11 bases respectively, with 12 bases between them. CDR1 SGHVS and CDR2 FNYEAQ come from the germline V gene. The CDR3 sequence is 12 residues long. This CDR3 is CASSSHLGAQHF. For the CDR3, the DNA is TGTGCCAGCAGCTCTCACCTCGGGGCCCAGCATTTT. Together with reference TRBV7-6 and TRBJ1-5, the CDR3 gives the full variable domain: GAGVSQSPRYKVTKRGQDVALRCDPISGHVSLYWYRQALGQGPEFLTYFNYEAQQDKSGLPNDRFSAERPEGSISTLTIQRTEQRDSAMYRCASSSHLGAQHFGDGTRLSIL.

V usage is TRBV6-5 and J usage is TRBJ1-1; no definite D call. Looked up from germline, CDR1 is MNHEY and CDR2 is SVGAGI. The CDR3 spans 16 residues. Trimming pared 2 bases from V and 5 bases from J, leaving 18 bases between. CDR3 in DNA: TGTGCCAGCAGTTACGGTGGACTACAGACGGTTACTGAAGCTTTCTTT. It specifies CASSYGGLQTVTEAFF.

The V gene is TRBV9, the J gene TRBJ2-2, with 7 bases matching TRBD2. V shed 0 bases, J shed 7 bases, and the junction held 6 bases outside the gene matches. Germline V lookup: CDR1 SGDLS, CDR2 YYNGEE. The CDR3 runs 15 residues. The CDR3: CASSVGGLLIGELFF. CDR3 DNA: TGTGCCAGCAGCGTAGGGGGACTACTTATCGGGGAGCTGTTTTTT.

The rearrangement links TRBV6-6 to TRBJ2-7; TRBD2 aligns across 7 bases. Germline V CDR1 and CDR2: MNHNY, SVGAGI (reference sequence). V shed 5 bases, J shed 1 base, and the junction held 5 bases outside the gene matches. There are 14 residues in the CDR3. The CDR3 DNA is TGTGCCAGCAGTAGAGCGGGGATATCCTACGAGCAGTACTTC. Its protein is CASSRAGISYEQYF.

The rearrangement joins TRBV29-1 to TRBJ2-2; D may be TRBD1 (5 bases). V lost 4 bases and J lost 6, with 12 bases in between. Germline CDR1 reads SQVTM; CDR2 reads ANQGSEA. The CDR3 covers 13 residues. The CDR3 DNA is TGCAGCGTTGGTAAAGGGGATGCCGGGGAGCTGTTTTTT. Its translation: CSVGKGDAGELFF.

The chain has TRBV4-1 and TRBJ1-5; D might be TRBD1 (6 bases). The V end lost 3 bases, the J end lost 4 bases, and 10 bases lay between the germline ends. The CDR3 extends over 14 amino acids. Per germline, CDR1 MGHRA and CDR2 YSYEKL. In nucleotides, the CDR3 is TGCGCCAGCAGCCAGCCTACAGGGAATCAGCCCCAGCATTTT. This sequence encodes CASSQPTGNQPQHF.

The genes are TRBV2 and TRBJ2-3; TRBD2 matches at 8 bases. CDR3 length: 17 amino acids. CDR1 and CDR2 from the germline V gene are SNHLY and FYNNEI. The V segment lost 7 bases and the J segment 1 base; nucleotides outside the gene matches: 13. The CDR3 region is CASNTPSGGSRTDTQYF. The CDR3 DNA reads TGTGCCAGCAATACCCCCTCGGGGGGGAGCCGCACAGATACGCAGTATTTT.

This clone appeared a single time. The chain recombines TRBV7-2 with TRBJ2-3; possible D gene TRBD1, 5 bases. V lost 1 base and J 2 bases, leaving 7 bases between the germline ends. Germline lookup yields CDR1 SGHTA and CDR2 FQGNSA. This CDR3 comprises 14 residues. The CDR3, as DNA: TGTGCCAGCAGCTTAGTGACAGCCACAGATACGCAGTATTTT. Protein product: CASSLVTATDTQYF.

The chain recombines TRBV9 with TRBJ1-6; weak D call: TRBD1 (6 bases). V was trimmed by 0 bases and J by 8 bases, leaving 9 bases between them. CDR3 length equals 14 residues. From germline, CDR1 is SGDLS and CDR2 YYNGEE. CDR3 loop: CASSVAGVDSPLHF. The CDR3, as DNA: TGTGCCAGCAGCGTAGCAGGGGTAGATTCACCCCTCCACTTT.

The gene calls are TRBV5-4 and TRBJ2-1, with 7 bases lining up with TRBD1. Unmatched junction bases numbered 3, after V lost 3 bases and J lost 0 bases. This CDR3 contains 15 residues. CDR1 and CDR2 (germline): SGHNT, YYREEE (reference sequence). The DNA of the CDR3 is TGTGCCAGCAGCTCAGGGGGTCCCTCCTACAATGAGCAGTTCTTC. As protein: CASSSGGPSYNEQFF.